These 25 T cell receptor beta chains were sequenced from one sample in a study of cytotoxic CD8 clonotypes in ibrutinib-treated CLL. The table came from immunoSEQ multiplex PCR; TCRdb's copy has only in-frame clones and leaves some out. The data contain around 91,000 clones, around 84% of them seen just once; the ten biggest clones take up less than 6.5%. The source material was PBMCs, sampled before ibrutinib treatment. The receptors here all came from a human donor with chronic lymphocytic leukemia.

The genes are TRBV5-6 and TRBJ2-5, with 7 bases aligning to TRBD2. V gave up 7 bases and J gave up 4 bases; unmatched junction bases: 13. The CDR3 sequence is 15 residues long. Germline lookup yields CDR1 SGHDT and CDR2 YYEEEE. The CDR3 here is CASGRRGFGGETQYF. In DNA, the CDR3 is TGTGCCAGCGGTAGGCGGGGGTTTGGAGGAGAGACCCAGTACTTC. Looking up the rest from reference TRBV5-6 and TRBJ2-5 gives the full variable domain: DAGVTQSPTHLIKTRGQQVTLRCSPKSGHDTVSWYQQALGQGPQFIFQYYEEEERQRGNFPDRFSGHQFPNYSSELNVNALLLGDSALYLCASGRRGFGGETQYFGPGTRLLVL.

This clone appeared a single time. The V gene is TRBV28, the J gene TRBJ2-7; TRBD1 matches 9 bases. The CDR3 runs 15 residues. Germline V gene data show CDR1 as MDHEN and CDR2 as SYDVKM. The V and J ends lost 9 bases and 6 bases, in that order; junction bases with no gene match: 15. CDR3 in DNA: TGTGCCAGTTACGGTCCCGGGACAGGGTTCGCCGAGCAGTACTTC. Its translation: CASYGPGTGFAEQYF.

The chain recombines TRBV5-6 with TRBJ2-7; D possibly corresponds to TRBD2 (5 bases). CDR1 is SGHDT, CDR2 YYEEEE, per germline. The CDR3 consists of 13 residues. The germline V and J ends were trimmed by 2 bases and 4 bases, with 10 bases remaining between them. The CDR3: CASSFLASYEQYF. CDR3 sequence (DNA): TGTGCCAGCAGCTTTCTAGCAAGTTACGAGCAGTACTTC.

In nucleotides, the CDR3 is TGTGCCAGCAGAGGCGGATGGGTTTACGAGCAGTACTTC. Its protein product is CASRGGWVYEQYF. The rearrangement uses TRBV27 and TRBJ2-7; no firm D call. Germline V gene lookup returns CDR1 MNHEY and CDR2 SMNVEV (reference sequence). The V and J ends lost 6 bases and 4 bases respectively, with 13 bases between them. The CDR3 contains 13 residues.

The chain combines TRBV6-6 with TRBJ2-1; D may be TRBD2 (5 bases). V lost 5 bases and J 9 bases, leaving 14 bases between the germline ends. Germline V CDR1 and CDR2: MNHNY, SVGAGI (reference sequence). The CDR3 totals 13 residues. The CDR3 loop reads CASSPRTVAEQFF. CDR3 sequence (DNA): TGTGCCAGCAGTCCCCGGACTGTTGCTGAGCAGTTCTTC.

This clone occurred once. V and J are TRBV7-6 and TRBJ2-1, with TRBD2 matching 12 bases. The germline V gene has CDR1 SGHVS and CDR2 FNYEAQ. V shed 1 base, J shed 8 bases, and the junction held 3 bases outside the gene matches. The CDR3 is made up of 15 amino acids. The CDR3 protein is CASSLGTSGEYEQFF. The CDR3 DNA follows: TGTGCCAGCAGCTTAGGGACTAGCGGGGAGTATGAGCAGTTCTTC.

The chain links TRBV27 to TRBJ1-2; 10 bases match TRBD1. V was clipped by 3 bases and J by 4 bases; unmatched bases: 2. The CDR3 extends over 14 amino acids. CDR1 MNHEY and CDR2 SMNVEV come from the germline V gene (reference sequence). The CDR3 protein is CASSFRTGGYGYTF. DNA of the CDR3: TGTGCCAGCAGTTTTAGGACAGGGGGCTATGGCTACACCTTC.

The chain carries TRBV10-3 and TRBJ1-5, with 7 bases fitting TRBD1. Germline lookup yields CDR1 ENHRY and CDR2 SYGVKD. Trimming cost V 0 bases and J 6 bases; bases outside gene matches: 8. There are 16 residues in the CDR3. The CDR3 nucleotides are TGTGCCATCAGTGAGTCCCAGACAGGGATGGGTCAGCCCCAGCATTTT. It encodes CAISESQTGMGQPQHF.

The V call is TRBV27, the J call TRBJ1-1, with D tentatively TRBD1 (6 bases). From germline, CDR1 is MNHEY and CDR2 SMNVEV (reference sequence). V shed 8 bases and J shed 4 bases, with 17 bases lying between them. The CDR3 spans 14 residues. The CDR3 DNA reads TGTGCCAGCCGAGATAACAGGGAGGCCACTGAAGCTTTCTTT. As protein: CASRDNREATEAFF.

The chain uses TRBV7-3 and TRBJ2-1, with D hard to call. V was pared by 4 bases and J by 8 bases, with 12 bases between. The CDR3 consists of 13 residues. Germline-derived CDR1 and CDR2 are SGHTA and FQGTGA. CDR3 DNA sequence: TGTGCCAGCAGCTCCCCTCGAAGCGATGAGCAGTTCTTC. It codes for CASSSPRSDEQFF. Based on the CDR3 plus reference TRBV7-3 and TRBJ2-1, the full variable domain is GAGVSQTPSNKVTEKGKYVELRCDPISGHTALYWYRQSLGQGPEFLIYFQGTGAADDSGLPNDRFFAVRPEGSVSTLKIQRTERGDSAVYLCASSSPRSDEQFFGPGTRLTVL.

The chain joins TRBV7-2 to TRBJ1-2; no firm D call. CDR3 length equals 14 residues. In germline, CDR1 is SGHTA, CDR2 FQGNSA. Between the trimmed V and J ends, which lost 5 bases and 5 bases, there was a span of 15 bases. For the CDR3, the DNA is TGTGCCAGCAGCCCACTGACGGCCTATTATGGCTACACCTTC. This codes for CASSPLTAYYGYTF.

The chain recombines TRBV5-1 with TRBJ2-7, with 9 bases that match TRBD2. Germline values: CDR1 SGHRS, CDR2 YFSETQ. V shed 6 bases, J shed 5 bases, and the junction held 12 bases outside the gene matches. This CDR3 region has 15 residues. The DNA for the CDR3 is TGCGCCAGCACCCGGGGTGCGGGAGGGGTCGACGAGCAGTACTTC. The encoded protein is CASTRGAGGVDEQYF. The full variable domain, rest sourced from reference TRBV5-1 and TRBJ2-7, is KAGVTQTPRYLIKTRGQQVTLSCSPISGHRSVSWYQQTPGQGLQFLFEYFSETQRNKGNFPGRFSGRQFSNSRSEMNVSTLELGDSALYLCASTRGAGGVDEQYFGPGTRLTVT.

V gene TRBV5-6 combines with J gene TRBJ2-3; 8 nucleotides align to TRBD2. This CDR3 has 17 residues. V shed 0 bases, J shed 2 bases, and the junction held 8 bases outside the gene matches. The germline V gene encodes CDR1 SGHDT and CDR2 YYEEEE. The CDR3 region has the DNA TGTGCCAGCAGCTTGGTGGTGCGGGAGGATTACACAGATACGCAGTATTTT. This sequence encodes CASSLVVREDYTDTQYF.

The genes are TRBV5-1 and TRBJ1-2, with TRBD1 matching over 10 bases. Per germline, CDR1 SGHRS and CDR2 YFSETQ. Trimming took 6 bases from V and 0 from J; bases not matched to a gene: 8. This CDR3 has 16 residues. The CDR3 DNA sequence: TGCGCCAGCAACAAAGGGACAGGGGCCGCTAACTATGGCTACACCTTC. Amino acid sequence: CASNKGTGAANYGYTF. Using reference TRBV5-1 and TRBJ1-2 for the parts outside the CDR3, the full variable domain is KAGVTQTPRYLIKTRGQQVTLSCSPISGHRSVSWYQQTPGQGLQFLFEYFSETQRNKGNFPGRFSGRQFSNSRSEMNVSTLELGDSALYLCASNKGTGAANYGYTFGSGTRLTVV.

The V and J genes are TRBV29-1 and TRBJ1-2; D gene uncertain. Germline V CDR1 and CDR2: SQVTM, ANQGSEA. The CDR3 spans 12 residues. V was cut by 6 bases and J by 2 bases, with 10 bases left in between. CDR3 coding DNA: TGCAGCGTCCAGACAACCAACTATGGCTACACCTTC. It is translated as CSVQTTNYGYTF. The variable domain in full, completed from reference TRBV29-1 and TRBJ1-2, reads SAVISQKPSRDICQRGTSLTIQCQVDSQVTMMFWYRQQPGQSLTLIATANQGSEATYESGFVIDKFPISRPNLTFSTLTVSNMSPEDSSIYLCSVQTTNYGYTFGSGTRLTVV.

This clone was seen just once. The gene calls are TRBV25-1 and TRBJ1-2; 9 bases agree with TRBD1. This CDR3 has 13 residues. With V trimmed by 8 bases and J by 2 bases, 3 bases remained unmatched. Germline V gene lookup returns CDR1 MGHDK and CDR2 SYGVNS. The CDR3 spells CASLDRGNYGYTF. The CDR3 region has the DNA TGTGCCAGCCTAGACAGGGGGAACTATGGCTACACCTTC.

This CDR3 reads CASNTQGNTEAFF. The CDR3 DNA reads as TGTGCCAGCAACACCCAGGGGAACACTGAAGCTTTCTTT. The chain carries TRBV6-6 and TRBJ1-1, with TRBD1 as a possible D gene (5 bases). In germline, CDR1 is MNHNY, CDR2 SVGAGI (reference sequence). CDR3 size: 13 residues. V was trimmed by 7 bases and J by 1 base, leaving 10 bases between them.

Concerning this clone itself: The same CDR3 can be traced to other DNA sequences in this sample. The V call is TRBV7-6, the J call TRBJ2-7; D is ambiguous. Germline V gene sequence: CDR1 SGHVS, CDR2 FNYEAQ. Trimming shortened V by 3 bases and J by 4 bases, and 7 bases separated the two germline ends. The CDR3 is made up of 12 amino acids. Written as DNA, the CDR3 is TGTGCCAGCAGCTTGACTTCATACGAGCAGTACTTC. It is translated as CASSLTSYEQYF.

In this sample, this clone turned up once. The rearrangement uses TRBV2 and TRBJ1-2; a weak D match, TRBD1 (5 bases). The V end lost 1 base, the J end lost 8 bases, and 23 bases lay between the germline ends. This CDR3 has 17 amino acids. CDR1 SNHLY and CDR2 FYNNEI come from the germline V gene. The CDR3 DNA follows: TGTGCCAGCAGTGAAGTAACTCCGGCCACGAGGGGCGGAGGCTACACCTTC. Amino acid sequence: CASSEVTPATRGGGYTF.

This chain connects TRBV25-1 to TRBJ1-1; TRBD1 matches 7 bases. CDR1 and CDR2 from the germline V gene are MGHDK and SYGVNS. Germline trimming cut 3 bases from V and 5 bases from J; bases unmatched to any gene: 12. This CDR3 has 16 residues. The CDR3 bases are TGTGCCAGCAGTGAGACAGGGAGGGGGGTGGATACTGAAGCTTTCTTT. Its translation: CASSETGRGVDTEAFF.

The chain carries TRBV6-1 and TRBJ2-7, with D perhaps matching TRBD1 (6 bases). CDR3 length: 14 residues. V was trimmed by 7 bases and J by 2 bases, leaving 15 bases between them. Germline V CDR1 and CDR2: MNHNS, SASEGT. CDR3 loop: CASMRLQGAYEQYF. In DNA form, the CDR3 reads TGTGCCAGCATGAGGTTACAGGGAGCCTACGAGCAGTACTTC.

The rearrangement links TRBV9 to TRBJ2-3; tentative D call: TRBD1 (7 bases). CDR1 is SGDLS, CDR2 YYNGEE, per germline. Trimming cost V 3 bases and J 2 bases, with 25 bases left between them. The CDR3 covers 19 residues. The CDR3 DNA sequence: TGTGCCAGCAGCGCACTCCCAATCCCGCGGGACAGTATCACAGATACGCAGTATTTT. Translated: CASSALPIPRDSITDTQYF.

The chain uses TRBV6-6 and TRBJ2-5; TRBD1 matches at 7 bases. There are 15 residues in the CDR3. The germline gives CDR1 MNHNY, CDR2 SVGAGI (reference sequence). The trim removed 6 bases at V and 4 bases at J, leaving 11 bases unmatched. The CDR3 region has the DNA TGTGCCAGCAGCTTTACCGGGACAGTGAGAGAGACCCAGTACTTC. Protein: CASSFTGTVRETQYF.

The V gene is TRBV6-5, the J gene TRBJ1-1; D is unresolved. In germline, CDR1 is MNHEY, CDR2 SVGAGI. Trimming cost V 3 bases and J 2 bases, with 13 bases left between them. This CDR3 has 15 residues. Here the CDR3 reads CASSYRPTGNTEAFF. The CDR3 bases are TGTGCCAGCAGTTATCGCCCGACGGGTAACACTGAAGCTTTCTTT.

The rearrangement uses TRBV6-1 and TRBJ1-1; tentatively, D is TRBD1 (6 bases). V dropped 6 bases and J dropped 0 bases, with 8 bases sitting between them. The CDR3 covers 13 residues. Germline CDR1 reads MNHNS; CDR2 reads SASEGT. The CDR3 here is CASRQGMNTEAFF. CDR3 DNA: TGTGCCAGCAGACAGGGCATGAACACTGAAGCTTTCTTT.